The 16 T cell receptor beta chains given below trace back to one sample, sequenced in a study of CD8 T cells in ankylosing spondylitis. General observations from the study: A TCR beta motif of 7 to 9 highly homologous variants seemed to mark ankylosing spondylitis blood.

Their target antigens are unknown. Each CDR3 protein is one row after TCRdb ran MiXCR on the 5' RACE reads. The data contain about 800,000 distinct CDR3 sequences, approximately 12% of them seen just once; the ten biggest clones take up 0.51%. The sequenced sample was blood, either unsorted or a sorted T cell fraction (not recorded which). The source of these receptors is a male donor with ankylosing spondylitis.

The genes are TRBV5-1 and TRBJ2-7; D is ambiguous. Germline CDR1 is SGHRS and CDR2 is YFSETQ. CDR3 size: 15 residues. Trimming pared 2 bases from V and 0 bases from J, leaving 12 bases between. The CDR3 spells CASSFLLSASYEQYF. In nucleotides, the CDR3 is TGCGCCAGCAGCTTTCTACTAAGCGCCTCCTACGAGCAGTACTTC. Together with reference TRBV5-1 and TRBJ2-7, the CDR3 gives the full variable domain: KAGVTQTPRYLIKTRGQQVTLSCSPISGHRSVSWYQQTPGQGLQFLFEYFSETQRNKGNFPGRFSGRQFSNSRSEMNVSTLELGDSALYLCASSFLLSASYEQYFGPGTRLTVT.

This chain links TRBV27 with TRBJ1-1; D is ambiguous. This CDR3 region has 12 residues. Germline CDR1 reads MNHEY; CDR2 reads SMNVEV (reference sequence). V shed 5 bases and J shed 4 bases, with 8 bases lying between them. CDR3 nucleotide sequence: TGTGCCAGCAGTAAACTGGGCACTGAAGCTTTCTTT. It codes for CASSKLGTEAFF.

The V gene is TRBV5-5, the J gene TRBJ2-1; D uncertain. The CDR3 is made up of 14 amino acids. Looked up from germline, CDR1 is SGHKS and CDR2 is YYEKEE (reference sequence). Trimming left V 2 bases short and J 7 bases short, with 13 bases between. The CDR3 is CASSFVMRVNEQFF. The CDR3 nucleotides are TGTGCCAGCAGCTTTGTCATGAGAGTTAATGAGCAGTTCTTC.

The gene calls are TRBV7-2 and TRBJ1-1; D gene uncertain. CDR1 is SGHTA and CDR2 is FQGNSA in the germline V gene. V was trimmed by 5 bases and J by 4 bases, leaving 14 bases between them. The length of the CDR3 is 14 residues. The CDR3 spells CASSQRRGGTEAFF. In DNA form, the CDR3 reads TGTGCCAGCAGCCAACGACGGGGTGGCACTGAAGCTTTCTTT.

The chain is built from TRBV20-1 and TRBJ2-2; no definite D call. The V gene's germline CDR1 is DFQATT and CDR2 SNEGSKA (reference sequence). CDR3 length: 15 residues. Trimming left V 0 bases short and J 1 base short, with 9 bases between. The CDR3: CSARDRRKNTGELFF. CDR3 coding DNA: TGCAGTGCTAGAGATCGCAGGAAGAACACCGGGGAGCTGTTTTTT.

CDR3 DNA sequence: TGTGCCAGCAGTAGACAGATTAGGGAAGAGACCCAGTACTTC. It encodes CASSRQIREETQYF. V is TRBV2 and J is TRBJ2-5, with D possibly being TRBD1 (5 bases). The germline V gene encodes CDR1 SNHLY and CDR2 FYNNEI. V was cut by 5 bases and J by 3 bases, with 13 bases left in between. The CDR3 contains 14 residues.

This clonotype has a handful of counts. In nucleotides, the CDR3 is TGTGCCAGTAATGACAGGGATACGCAGTATTTT. This translates into CASNDRDTQYF. The V call is TRBV28, the J call TRBJ2-3; TRBD1 might be the D (6 bases). The germline gives CDR1 MDHEN, CDR2 SYDVKM. The CDR3 is 11 residues long. The V end lost 9 bases, the J end lost 6 bases, and 10 bases lay between the germline ends.

This clonotype was seen repeatedly, ten times or more. The rearrangement links TRBV29-1 to TRBJ1-2, with TRBD1 as a possible D gene (5 bases). Germline V gene data show CDR1 as SQVTM and CDR2 as ANQGSEA. CDR3 size: 14 residues. V lost 7 bases and J 0 bases, leaving 15 bases between the germline ends. DNA of the CDR3: TGCAGCGCCCGGCGGGGCCAGGCTAACTATGGCTACACCTTC. Residues: CSARRGQANYGYTF.

This clonotype was counted a few times. The chain joins TRBV10-3 to TRBJ1-4, with a tentative D call TRBD1 (5 bases). Deletions cut 2 bases from V and 0 bases from J, with 10 bases between. The CDR3 spans 16 residues. Germline lookup yields CDR1 ENHRY and CDR2 SYGVKD. The CDR3 loop reads CAISEMKGSTNEKLFF. The CDR3 region has the DNA TGTGCCATCAGTGAGATGAAGGGGTCAACTAATGAAAAACTGTTTTTT.

CDR3 sequence reads: CSARGVGRVKNTEAFF. The CDR3 DNA reads as TGCAGTGCTAGGGGAGTAGGGAGAGTGAAGAACACTGAAGCTTTCTTT. The chain uses TRBV20-1 and TRBJ1-1; D gene ambiguous. CDR3 size: 16 residues. Germline V gives CDR1 DFQATT, CDR2 SNEGSKA (reference sequence). Trimming left V 3 bases short and J 1 base short, with 18 bases between.

This clonotype appeared a few times. The rearrangement uses TRBV7-8 and TRBJ1-2; 9 bases line up with TRBD1. This CDR3 has 15 residues. The germline gives CDR1 SGHVS, CDR2 FQNEAQ. V dropped 5 bases and J dropped 4; count of bases not matched to a gene: 8. The DNA of the CDR3 is TGTGCCAGCAGCCCCCGGACAGGGGACCGCTATGGCTACACCTTC. Its protein product is CASSPRTGDRYGYTF.

This clonotype was seen just once. V and J are TRBV18 and TRBJ2-1; 10 nucleotides align to TRBD2. The CDR3 is 17 residues long. V gave up 4 bases and J gave up 3 bases; unmatched junction bases: 9. The germline gives CDR1 KGHSH, CDR2 LQKENI. CDR3 residues: CASSLRLLAGFYNEQFF. CDR3 nucleotide sequence: TGTGCCAGCTCACTCCGCCTACTAGCGGGATTCTACAATGAGCAGTTCTTC.

The chain links TRBV10-3 to TRBJ2-3, with D maybe TRBD2 (6 bases). The CDR3 runs to 15 residues. CDR1 ENHRY and CDR2 SYGVKD come from the germline V gene. V shed 5 bases and J shed 4 bases, with 16 bases lying between them. The CDR3 DNA is TGTGCCATCAGTACGGGAGCCAGGTTTCCAGATACGCAGTATTTT. Its translation is CAISTGARFPDTQYF.

This clonotype was detected ten times or more. The chain recombines TRBV10-3 with TRBJ2-2; 7 bases map to TRBD1. CDR1 and CDR2 (germline): ENHRY, SYGVKD. J was trimmed by 1 base and V by 10 bases; bases with no gene match: 6. CDR3 size: 14 residues. This CDR3 is CATTGQMNTGELFF. The CDR3 bases are TGTGCCACCACGGGACAGATGAACACCGGGGAGCTGTTTTTT.

This clonotype appeared many times. The CDR3 reads CAIRGSDTGELFF. The CDR3 DNA sequence: TGTGCCATCAGGGGATCAGACACCGGGGAGCTGTTTTTT. The chain uses TRBV10-3 and TRBJ2-2; unclear D gene. The CDR3 is 13 amino acids. From germline, CDR1 is ENHRY and CDR2 SYGVKD. V was cut by 6 bases and J by 3 bases, with 8 bases left in between.

This clonotype appeared a few times. V usage is TRBV29-1 and J usage is TRBJ2-7; 7 bases match TRBD1. V lost 6 bases and J lost 0; bases outside the gene matches: 5. CDR1 and CDR2 (germline): SQVTM, ANQGSEA. CDR3 length: 13 amino acids. For the CDR3, the DNA is TGCAGCGTGCGGGCAGGGGGCTCCTACGAGCAGTACTTC. It encodes CSVRAGGSYEQYF.